This is a list of T cell receptor beta chains from one sample in a study of neurological immune-mediated disorders. TCRdb independently ran MiXCR on the 5' RACE reads; one entry per CDR3 protein. Altogether approximately 46,000 distinct CDR3 sequences are present, about a tenth being singletons, with the ten largest covering about 1.6%. The sequenced material came from PBMCs. The source of these receptors is a woman in her thirties or forties in good health. Each CDR3 is given with its conserved first and last residue. The order of the fields is V gene, clone size, D gene, J gene, CDR3 DNA, CDR3 protein. D genes are given only for firm matches. Expanded clones get a size class; other rows say once, few or many, or leave the size out.

V: TRBV15; size: -; D: TRBD1; J: TRBJ2-7; DNA: TGTGCCACCAGCATAGGGGGCTTAATAAACGAGCAGTACTTC; CDR3: CATSIGGLINEQYF
V: TRBV9; size: many; D: -; J: TRBJ2-2; DNA: TGTGCCAGCAGCGCGAGCCACGGGGGGAACACCGGGGAGCTGTTTTTT; CDR3: CASSASHGGNTGELFF
V: TRBV9; size: many; D: TRBD1; J: TRBJ1-2; DNA: TGTGCCAGCAGCGTCGGGACAGGGATTGGCTATGGCTACACCTTC; CDR3: CASSVGTGIGYGYTF
V: TRBV6-2/TRBV6-3; size: many; D: TRBD2; J: TRBJ2-3; DNA: TGTGCCAGCAAAGGACTAGCCGCAGATACGCAGTATTTT; CDR3: CASKGLAADTQYF
V: TRBV12-3/TRBV12-4; size: few; D: -; J: TRBJ1-1; DNA: TGTGCCAGCAGTTTCGGAAACAGGGTGAACACTGAAGCTTTCTTT; CDR3: CASSFGNRVNTEAFF
V: TRBV9; size: many; D: -; J: TRBJ2-1; DNA: TGTGCCAGCAGCGTAGGGCGGTTCAATGAGCAGTTCTTC; CDR3: CASSVGRFNEQFF
V: TRBV24-1; size: many; D: -; J: TRBJ2-1; DNA: TGTGCCACCAGTGACCCCCCGTTTAGCACCAACAATGAGCAGTTCTTC; CDR3: CATSDPPFSTNNEQFF
V: TRBV6-5; size: many; D: TRBD2; J: TRBJ2-5; DNA: TGTGCCAGCAGTTACCCGGGGGGGGGAGAGACCCAGTACTTC; CDR3: CASSYPGGGETQYF
V: TRBV20-1; size: many; D: TRBD2; J: TRBJ2-7; DNA: TGCAGTGCTAGAGGGGTAGCGGGGCGTCGGGAGCAGTACTTC; CDR3: CSARGVAGRREQYF
V: TRBV12-3/TRBV12-4; size: few; D: TRBD2; J: TRBJ2-1; DNA: TGTGCCAGCAGTTTCGTTGCCAGCGGGAGTCCCCTGGCCAATGAGCAGTTCTTC; CDR3: CASSFVASGSPLANEQFF
V: TRBV7-2; size: many; D: TRBD1; J: TRBJ1-4; DNA: TGTGCCAGCAGCTCAGGGACAGAGCGTGAAAAACTGTTTTTT; CDR3: CASSSGTEREKLFF
V: TRBV18; size: many; D: TRBD2; J: TRBJ2-5; DNA: TGTGCCAGCTCACCGAGAGCGGGGGGTCAAGAGACCCAGTACTTC; CDR3: CASSPRAGGQETQYF
V: TRBV21-1; size: many; D: -; J: TRBJ2-7; DNA: TGTGCCAGCACCCGGAGCACCCGATCCTACGAGCAGTACTTC; CDR3: CASTRSTRSYEQYF
V: TRBV20-1; size: many; D: -; J: TRBJ1-2; DNA: TGCAGTGCTGGAGTACCCGGACAGCCCAACTATGGCTACACCTTC; CDR3: CSAGVPGQPNYGYTF
V: TRBV7-2; size: many; D: -; J: TRBJ2-6; DNA: TGTGCCACCACTATTTTTAACTCTGGGGCCAACGTCCTGACTTTC; CDR3: CATTIFNSGANVLTF
V: TRBV12-3/TRBV12-4; size: many; D: -; J: TRBJ1-5; DNA: TGTGCCAGCAGTTTAGGGGGTCGGCGCAATCAGCCCCAGCATTTT; CDR3: CASSLGGRRNQPQHF
V: TRBV20-1; size: many; D: -; J: TRBJ2-4; DNA: TGCAGTGCTAGAGGGGTCGGTGACTCCCTCAAAAACATTCAGTACTTC; CDR3: CSARGVGDSLKNIQYF
V: TRBV21-1; size: many; D: -; J: TRBJ2-7; DNA: TGTGCCAGCAGCAAAACGCCCGGTGTCAGGGGGTTATCTTTGAGCGAGCAGTACTTC; CDR3: CASSKTPGVRGLSLSEQYF
V: TRBV12-3/TRBV12-4; size: many; D: TRBD1; J: TRBJ1-2; DNA: TGTGCCAGCAGTTTAGGTTCCGGGACAGGTGCCTATGGCTACACCTTC; CDR3: CASSLGSGTGAYGYTF
V: TRBV20-1; size: many; D: TRBD2; J: TRBJ2-3; DNA: TGCAGTGCTACGCCCCTCGGCGATAGCGGGCGATACACAGATACGCAGTATTTT; CDR3: CSATPLGDSGRYTDTQYF
V: TRBV3-1; size: few; D: -; J: TRBJ2-3; DNA: TGTGCCAGCAGCCAAGCAGGAGAATCTGCAGATACGCAGTATTTT; CDR3: CASSQAGESADTQYF
V: TRBV9; size: many; D: -; J: TRBJ1-4; DNA: TGTGCCAGCAGCGCAACGACGGGACGGTTAAATGAAAAACTGTTTTTT; CDR3: CASSATTGRLNEKLFF
V: TRBV18; size: many; D: TRBD1; J: TRBJ2-7; DNA: TGTGCCAGCTCACCACTTGGGGACAGGGGCTCCTACGAGCAGTACTTC; CDR3: CASSPLGDRGSYEQYF
V: TRBV29-1; size: many; D: -; J: TRBJ2-2; DNA: TGCAGCGGTTACCAGGGGACCTCGAACACCGGGGAGCTGTTTTTT; CDR3: CSGYQGTSNTGELFF
V: TRBV7-2; size: many; D: TRBD2; J: TRBJ2-3; DNA: TGTGCCAGCAGCTCGGGACTAGCCACAGATACGCAGTATTTT; CDR3: CASSSGLATDTQYF
V: TRBV29-1; size: many; D: TRBD2; J: TRBJ2-7; DNA: TGCAGCGTTAAGGGCGCGGGAGGGCCGGGTGAGCAGTACTTC; CDR3: CSVKGAGGPGEQYF
V: TRBV20-1; size: many; D: -; J: TRBJ2-7; DNA: TGCAGTGCCACACAGCCCGGGACTGGGAGAAGCGAGCAGTACTTC; CDR3: CSATQPGTGRSEQYF
V: TRBV12-3/TRBV12-4; size: many; D: TRBD1; J: TRBJ1-1; DNA: TGTGCCAGCAGTTTCTTACCGAGACAGGGTCCCACTGAAGCTTTCTTT; CDR3: CASSFLPRQGPTEAFF
V: TRBV20-1; size: many; D: -; J: TRBJ2-7; DNA: TGCAGTGCTAGAGTTGAACTTGGGAGAACCTACGAGCAGTACTTC; CDR3: CSARVELGRTYEQYF
V: TRBV20-1; size: many; D: -; J: TRBJ2-1; DNA: TGCAGTGCTAGAGACTCCGGCCCAGCGGGCAATGAGCAGTTCTTC; CDR3: CSARDSGPAGNEQFF
V: TRBV20-1; size: many; D: TRBD2; J: TRBJ2-1; DNA: TGCAGTGCTAGAGATTCGGGGGAGGGCCTGTTCTTC; CDR3: CSARDSGEGLFF
V: TRBV30; size: -; D: -; J: TRBJ2-7; DNA: TGTGCCTGGGATTATGGCGACGAGCAGTACTTC; CDR3: CAWDYGDEQYF
V: TRBV10-3; size: many; D: -; J: TRBJ1-1; DNA: TGTGCCATCAGTGTTGACAGCCTGAACACTGAAGCTTTCTTT; CDR3: CAISVDSLNTEAFF
V: TRBV15; size: many; D: -; J: TRBJ2-3; DNA: TGTGCCACCAGCAGAGAAGCAGGGGAAATAGATACGCAGTATTTT; CDR3: CATSREAGEIDTQYF
V: TRBV7-2; size: many; D: -; J: TRBJ1-5; DNA: TGTGCCAGCAGCTCAATCGAGTATCAGCCCCAGCATTTT; CDR3: CASSSIEYQPQHF
V: TRBV9; size: many; D: -; J: TRBJ2-3; DNA: TGTGCCAGCAGCCCTACTAGTGGGGGCCTCGCAGATACGCAGTATTTT; CDR3: CASSPTSGGLADTQYF
V: TRBV4-3; size: medium-sized; D: TRBD2; J: TRBJ2-1; DNA: TGCGCCAGCAGCCAATCGCCTAGCGGGACCTACAATGAGCAGTTCTTC; CDR3: CASSQSPSGTYNEQFF
V: TRBV3-1; size: many; D: -; J: TRBJ1-2; DNA: TGTGCCAGCAGCCCGGGGGGGATGGCTGGCTACACCTTC; CDR3: CASSPGGMAGYTF
V: TRBV5-1; size: -; D: TRBD2; J: TRBJ2-1; DNA: TGCGCCAGCAGCTGGACTAGGAAGGGCAATGAGCAGTTCTTC; CDR3: CASSWTRKGNEQFF
V: TRBV4-2; size: many; D: -; J: TRBJ1-6; DNA: TGTGCCAGCAGCCAGGAGGGGCAGGCCAATTCACCCCTCCACTTT; CDR3: CASSQEGQANSPLHF